The next 17 T cell receptor beta chains were all read from a single sample in a study of cytomegalovirus exposure and HLA in healthy donors. Here immunoSEQ multiplex PCR was the method, and the copy in TCRdb shows in-frame clones only, minus some. The repertoire holds about 74,000 clones, with about 93% as singletons. Sequenced input: PBMCs. Source of these receptors: a man aged 18 to 29 in good health and CMV-seropositive.

J is TRBJ1-2 and V is TRBV7-9; 11 bases fit TRBD1. Germline trimming cut 6 bases from V and 3 bases from J; bases unmatched to any gene: 9. From germline, CDR1 is SEHNR and CDR2 FQNEAQ (reference sequence). The CDR3 consists of 16 residues. Here the CDR3 DNA reads TGTGCCAGCAGTCAAACCGGGACAGGGGGTTACTATGGCTACACCTTC. Amino acids: CASSQTGTGGYYGYTF.

This chain connects TRBV6-5 to TRBJ2-1, with 11 bases fitting TRBD1. V was clipped by 5 bases and J by 6 bases; unmatched bases: 6. The germline gives CDR1 MNHEY, CDR2 SVGAGI. This CDR3 comprises 15 residues. CDR3 sequence reads: CASSRPGQGGNEQFF. The CDR3 nucleotides are TGTGCCAGCAGTCGTCCGGGACAGGGGGGCAATGAGCAGTTCTTC.

The chain carries TRBV5-1 and TRBJ2-4; D is perhaps TRBD1 (5 bases). CDR3 size: 16 residues. V gave up 2 bases and J gave up 0 bases, with 12 bases separating them. CDR1 and CDR2 (germline): SGHRS, YFSETQ. The DNA of the CDR3 is TGCGCCAGCAGCTTCAGGGATAAATTAGCCAAAAACATTCAGTACTTC. Its protein product is CASSFRDKLAKNIQYF.

CDR3 sequence (DNA): TGTGCCAGCAGTTCGTTTGGACAGACGAAAAAGTGGCGTGAAAAACTGTTTTTT. Its protein product is CASSSFGQTKKWREKLFF. The rearrangement joins TRBV28 to TRBJ1-4, with D possibly matching TRBD1 (6 bases). The CDR3 has 18 residues. CDR1 and CDR2 (germline): MDHEN, SYDVKM. Trimming shortened V by 4 bases and J by 7 bases, and 25 bases separated the two germline ends.

V is TRBV2 and J is TRBJ1-5; D perhaps matches TRBD1 (5 bases). This CDR3 contains 12 residues. Germline CDR1 SNHLY, CDR2 FYNNEI. Between the trimmed V and J ends, which lost 8 bases and 5 bases, there was a span of 10 bases. This CDR3 is CASGGTDQPQHF. CDR3 nucleotides: TGTGCCAGCGGAGGGACTGATCAGCCCCAGCATTTT.

This chain joins TRBV5-1 and TRBJ1-1, with 10 bases aligning to TRBD1. CDR1 and CDR2 (germline): SGHRS, YFSETQ. Trimming removed 3 bases from V and 4 bases from J; junction bases left unmatched: 9. The CDR3 extends over 16 amino acids. For the CDR3, the DNA is TGCGCCAGCAGCTGGGGGGACAGGGGTTTGGGCACTGAAGCTTTCTTT. It specifies CASSWGDRGLGTEAFF.

The V gene is TRBV9, the J gene TRBJ2-5; 10 nucleotides align to TRBD2. The CDR3 length is 16 residues. Per the germline V gene, CDR1 is SGDLS and CDR2 is YYNGEE. V shed 4 bases, J shed 1 base, and the junction held 7 bases outside the gene matches. The CDR3 loop is CASSPNSGRPQETQYF. CDR3 in DNA: TGTGCCAGCAGCCCTAATAGCGGGAGGCCCCAAGAGACCCAGTACTTC.

The chain is built from TRBV6-1 and TRBJ2-7, with a tentative D call TRBD2 (5 bases). The V gene lost 4 bases and the J gene lost 7 bases, with 14 bases spanning the gap. Germline V lookup: CDR1 MNHNS, CDR2 SASEGT. The CDR3 extends over 13 amino acids. CDR3 protein: CASSVGLSREQYF. CDR3 DNA: TGTGCCAGCAGTGTCGGACTGTCCCGGGAGCAGTACTTC.

The rearrangement uses TRBV10-2 and TRBJ2-1; TRBD2 agrees at 8 bases. CDR1 WSHSY and CDR2 SAAADI come from the germline V gene. V trimming: 11 bases; J trimming: 4 bases; junction bases outside the gene matches: 10. The CDR3 length is 14 residues. The CDR3 coding sequence is TGCGCCTCCGCGCGGGAGGAGTTATACAATGAGCAGTTCTTC. Residues: CASAREELYNEQFF.

This chain links TRBV28 with TRBJ1-2; TRBD1 aligns across 11 bases. J was trimmed by 8 bases and V by 1 base; bases with no gene match: 6. This CDR3 is built from 15 residues. Germline-derived CDR1 and CDR2 are MDHEN and SYDVKM. The CDR3 here is CASSLLLGQGDGYTF. CDR3 in DNA: TGTGCCAGCAGTTTATTGCTGGGACAGGGGGACGGCTACACCTTC.

The chain has TRBV5-5 and TRBJ1-5; 7 nucleotides align to TRBD1. The V and J ends lost 4 bases and 11 bases, in that order; junction bases with no gene match: 15. The CDR3 loop spans 15 amino acids. Germline CDR1 and CDR2: SGHKS and YYEKEE (reference sequence). The CDR3 loop reads CASSPQGQPSIAQHF. The CDR3 DNA reads TGTGCCAGCAGCCCCCAGGGACAGCCCTCGATAGCCCAGCATTTT.

The chain is built from TRBV6-5 and TRBJ1-2; TRBD1 matches at 8 bases. The CDR3 covers 15 residues. Germline-derived CDR1 and CDR2 are MNHEY and SVGAGI. V was pared by 0 bases and J by 7 bases, with 7 bases of the junction left unmatched. This CDR3 is CASSYSKQGVLGYTF. DNA for the CDR3: TGTGCCAGCAGTTACTCGAAACAGGGGGTGCTTGGCTACACCTTC.

This chain joins TRBV7-8 and TRBJ2-5, with TRBD2 as a possible D gene (6 bases). CDR1 and CDR2 from the germline V gene are SGHVS and FQNEAQ. CDR3 length equals 14 residues. Trimming took 2 bases from V and 2 from J, leaving 9 bases between them. CDR3 DNA sequence: TGTGCCAGCAGCTTACGGGACTCTCAAGAGACCCAGTACTTC. This gives the protein CASSLRDSQETQYF. The full variable domain, with the rest looked up from reference TRBV7-8 and TRBJ2-5, is GAGVSQSPRYKVAKRGQDVALRCDPISGHVSLFWYQQALGQGPEFLTYFQNEAQLDKSGLPSDRFFAERPEGSVSTLKIQRTQQEDSAVYLCASSLRDSQETQYFGPGTRLLVL.

The J gene is TRBJ1-1, the V gene TRBV10-1; D unresolved. Germline assignment: CDR1 WNHNN and CDR2 SYGVQD (reference sequence). The V end was cut by 7 bases, the J end by 13 bases, with 16 bases between. There are 11 residues in the CDR3. The CDR3 DNA reads as TGCGCCAGCACCTCCGGCCCTGGAGTTTTCTTT. Protein sequence: CASTSGPGVFF.

The chain links TRBV28 to TRBJ2-4; weak D call: TRBD2 (5 bases). This CDR3 spans 16 amino acids. V shed 5 bases and J shed 2 bases, with 16 bases lying between them. Looked up from germline, CDR1 is MDHEN and CDR2 is SYDVKM. The CDR3, as DNA: TGTGCCAGCAGTCCCGGACGGGGTATATCCAAAAACATTCAGTACTTC. This encodes CASSPGRGISKNIQYF.

The chain links TRBV4-1 to TRBJ2-1; 9 nucleotides line up with TRBD2. Germline V gene data show CDR1 as MGHRA and CDR2 as YSYEKL. This CDR3 has 17 residues. The junction had 9 bases not matched to a gene; V was cut back by 0 bases and J by 6 bases. CDR3 residues: CASSQDFTSGSINEQFF. The CDR3 DNA reads TGCGCCAGCAGCCAAGATTTTACTAGCGGGTCTATCAATGAGCAGTTCTTC.

The rearrangement joins TRBV7-9 to TRBJ1-2; D is unclear. The CDR3 runs 13 residues. CDR1 SEHNR and CDR2 FQNEAQ come from the germline V gene (reference sequence). Between the trimmed V and J ends, which lost 5 bases and 4 bases, there was a span of 11 bases. The CDR3 loop is CASSLPSGYGYTF. CDR3 coding DNA: TGTGCCAGCAGCCTCCCCTCGGGCTATGGCTACACCTTC.